This T cell receptor (beta chain) was sequenced during a study of human T cells and chemical hapten exposure. Turning to this clonotype: Its antigen is unidentified.

Study-wide points: With DPC sensitization, TCRs exceeding 1 in 1000 frequency showed no change. The presence of alopecia in the donors means their immune response may differ from healthy people's.

CDR3 length equals 13 residues. The germline V gene encodes CDR1 MNHEY and CDR2 SVGEGT. Between the trimmed V and J ends, which lost 10 bases and 5 bases, there was a span of 17 bases. MiXCR, run by TCRdb on the RACE reads, gives a single entry per CDR3 protein. The profile shows around 300,000 distinct CDR3 sequences, roughly 7.7% of them singletons. Time point of the sample: pre-sensitization, week 0. Treatment here: therapeutic diphenylcyclopropenone sensitization with weekly scalp DPC. Patches went on only after blood had been drawn each time. The sequencing here drew on whole blood, taken in connection with sensitization to the hapten diphenylcyclopropenone (DPC). This TCR was recovered from a man between 18 and 29 years old with alopecia areata. Some clones in this sample may be carry-over from other donors' samples. The chain carries TRBV6-2 or TRBV6-3 and TRBJ1-1; no reliable D call. The CDR3 nucleotides read TGTGCCACCCGACGGAACGTAGAGACTGAAGCTTTCTTT. It specifies CATRRNVETEAFF.